Each of the 19 T cell receptor beta chains below was sequenced from the same sample in a study of CD8 T cells in Susac syndrome. Reverse transcription of 0.5 to 1 ug RNA was performed with random hexamers. Using its own MiXCR run on the immunoSEQ multiplex PCR reads, TCRdb lists one record per CDR3 protein. The repertoire holds about 150,000 distinct CDR3 sequences, with 90% to 95% as singletons. Sequencing was carried out using CD4+ T cells from PBMCs. These receptors were taken from a human donor in good health.

The V call is TRBV5-8, the J call TRBJ2-7; 8 positions agree with TRBD1. CDR1 is SGHTS, CDR2 YDEGEE, per germline. Trimming cost V 4 bases and J 3 bases; bases outside gene matches: 6. The CDR3 is 14 amino acids. The CDR3 nucleotides read TGTGCCAGCAGCACCGGGACAGGTAACTACGAGCAGTACTTC. Amino acid sequence: CASSTGTGNYEQYF.

The V and J genes are TRBV3-1 and TRBJ1-2, with 8 bases identical to TRBD1. CDR1 LGHDT and CDR2 YNNKEL come from the germline V gene (reference sequence). The CDR3 is 15 amino acids. Trimming took 1 base from V and 4 from J; bases not matched to a gene: 5. As DNA, the CDR3 is TGTGCCAGCAGCCAAGTTCCAGGGGGCGTCTATGGCTACACCTTC. Encoded protein: CASSQVPGGVYGYTF.

V gene TRBV12-3 or TRBV12-4 combines with J gene TRBJ1-5, with unresolved D. The CDR3 loop spans 18 amino acids. V dropped 7 bases and J dropped 7 bases, with 29 bases sitting between them. CDR3 protein: CASMPTQGSGPTEQPQHF. The CDR3, as DNA: TGTGCCAGCATGCCGACCCAAGGGTCAGGTCCGACGGAGCAGCCCCAGCATTTT.

J is TRBJ2-7 and V is TRBV6-5; D is possibly TRBD2 (6 bases). Trimming took off 2 bases at V and 6 bases at J, with 23 bases between the two ends. The germline V gene encodes CDR1 MNHEY and CDR2 SVGAGI. This CDR3 spans 17 amino acids. In DNA form, the CDR3 reads TGTGCCAGCAGTTACCCAACCGACCGGGACTCCCGAGGCGAGCAGTACTTC. Translating it yields CASSYPTDRDSRGEQYF.

This CDR3 is CASSLQGRGEKLFF. The CDR3 DNA reads TGTGCCAGCAGTTTACAGGGCCGGGGTGAAAAACTGTTTTTT. The V call is TRBV28, the J call TRBJ1-4; TRBD1 is a possible D gene (5 bases). V gave up 2 bases and J gave up 7 bases, with 11 bases separating them. Germline assignment: CDR1 MDHEN and CDR2 SYDVKM. The CDR3 is made up of 14 amino acids.

The chain recombines TRBV7-9 with TRBJ2-5; a possible D gene is TRBD2 (5 bases). This CDR3 has 12 amino acids. Trimming took off 5 bases at V and 5 bases at J, with 9 bases between the two ends. CDR1 SEHNR and CDR2 FQNEAQ come from the germline V gene (reference sequence). CDR3 nucleotide sequence: TGTGCCAGCAGCACGGGATGGGAGACCCAGTACTTC. It specifies CASSTGWETQYF.

The chain links TRBV19 to TRBJ2-4, with D unclear. V was cut by 4 bases and J by 6 bases, with 7 bases left in between. This CDR3 is built from 12 residues. Germline CDR1 is LNHDA and CDR2 is SQIVND (reference sequence). The CDR3 protein is CASSRALNIQYF. The CDR3 nucleotides are TGTGCCAGTAGTAGGGCTTTAAACATTCAGTACTTC.

V gene TRBV18 combines with J gene TRBJ1-4; 8 bases map to TRBD1. Trimming cost V 6 bases and J 0 bases; bases outside gene matches: 12. CDR1 and CDR2 (germline): KGHSH, LQKENI. CDR3 length: 18 residues. DNA of the CDR3: TGTGCCAGCTCGGCCGAGGGGACAGGTCATGCAACTAATGAAAAACTGTTTTTT. Its protein product is CASSAEGTGHATNEKLFF. The variable domain in full, completed from reference TRBV18 and TRBJ1-4, reads NAGVMQNPRHLVRRRGQEARLRCSPMKGHSHVYWYRQLPEEGLKFMVYLQKENIIDESGMPKERFSAEFPKEGPSILRIQQVVRGDSAAYFCASSAEGTGHATNEKLFFGSGTQLSVL.

V and J are TRBV5-4 and TRBJ2-5; 14 bases agree with TRBD2. This CDR3 contains 15 residues. V was pared by 4 bases and J by 3 bases, with 2 bases of the junction left unmatched. CDR1 and CDR2 from the germline V gene are SGHNT and YYREEE (reference sequence). CDR3 amino acids: CASSMGLAGEETQYF. CDR3 DNA sequence: TGTGCCAGCAGCATGGGACTAGCGGGAGAAGAGACCCAGTACTTC.

The V and J genes are TRBV3-1 and TRBJ2-7; a possible D gene is TRBD2 (5 bases). There are 11 residues in the CDR3. V lost 4 bases to trimming and J lost 4 bases, with 5 bases between them. Germline CDR1 and CDR2: LGHDT and YNNKEL (reference sequence). The CDR3: CASSREYEQYF. CDR3 DNA: TGTGCCAGCAGCCGGGAGTACGAGCAGTACTTC.

V is TRBV28 and J is TRBJ1-5, with 7 bases identical to TRBD1. The CDR3 covers 17 residues. J was trimmed by 0 bases and V by 4 bases; bases with no gene match: 9. Germline CDR1 and CDR2: MDHEN and SYDVKM. The chain's CDR3 is CASSSTGAQYSNQPQHF. CDR3 bases: TGTGCCAGCAGTTCTACAGGGGCGCAATATAGCAATCAGCCCCAGCATTTT. Full variable domain (missing parts from reference TRBV28 and TRBJ1-5): DVKVTQSSRYLVKRTGEKVFLECVQDMDHENMFWYRQDPGLGLRLIYFSYDVKMKEKGDIPEGYSVSREKKERFSLILESASTNQTSMYLCASSSTGAQYSNQPQHFGDGTRLSIL.

V is TRBV2 and J is TRBJ2-4; 9 positions agree with TRBD2. The CDR3 is made up of 14 amino acids. Trimming at V came to 7 bases and at J to 3 bases, leaving 4 bases not matched to a gene. Germline CDR1 is SNHLY and CDR2 is FYNNEI. The CDR3 is CASKREVGKNIQYF. DNA of the CDR3: TGTGCCAGCAAGCGGGAGGTTGGCAAAAACATTCAGTACTTC.

The chain has TRBV24-1 and TRBJ2-3, with D perhaps TRBD1 (6 bases). Trimming took 7 bases from V and 3 from J, leaving 7 bases between them. The CDR3 loop spans 12 amino acids. Germline values: CDR1 KGHDR, CDR2 SFDVKD. The DNA of the CDR3 is TGTGCCACCAGGGGGGCTACAGATACGCAGTATTTT. This translates into CATRGATDTQYF.

This chain connects TRBV28 to TRBJ1-5; maybe TRBD1 (5 bases). Trimming stripped 7 bases from V and 5 bases from J, with 9 bases between. Germline loops: CDR1 MDHEN, CDR2 SYDVKM. The CDR3 loop spans 12 amino acids. CDR3 sequence reads: CASTQGDQPQHF. The DNA of the CDR3 is TGTGCCAGCACCCAGGGTGATCAGCCCCAGCATTTT. Drawing the rest from reference TRBV28 and TRBJ1-5, the complete variable domain is DVKVTQSSRYLVKRTGEKVFLECVQDMDHENMFWYRQDPGLGLRLIYFSYDVKMKEKGDIPEGYSVSREKKERFSLILESASTNQTSMYLCASTQGDQPQHFGDGTRLSIL.

The genes are TRBV5-1 and TRBJ2-1, with 13 positions matching TRBD2. This CDR3 contains 16 residues. V shed 4 bases and J 7 bases; nucleotides not matched to a gene: 8. The V gene's germline CDR1 is SGHRS and CDR2 YFSETQ. CDR3 region: CASSLTSGGARNEQFF. CDR3 nucleotides: TGCGCCAGCAGCCTAACTAGCGGGGGGGCCAGAAATGAGCAGTTCTTC.

This sequence joins TRBV29-1 and TRBJ2-1; 9 bases line up with TRBD1. V was clipped by 2 bases and J by 7 bases; unmatched bases: 3. The CDR3 consists of 13 residues. Per the germline V gene, CDR1 is SQVTM and CDR2 is ANQGSEA. The CDR3 bases are TGCAGCGTTGAAAGGACAGGGGAAAATGAGCAGTTCTTC. It translates to CSVERTGENEQFF.

The CDR3 spells CASSYSKEGTETQYF. As DNA, the CDR3 is TGTGCCAGCAGTTACTCGAAAGAGGGGACGGAGACCCAGTACTTC. The chain uses TRBV6-2 or TRBV6-3 and TRBJ2-5; D tentatively reads TRBD1 or TRBD2 (5 bases each). Trimming left V 0 bases short and J 5 bases short, with 13 bases between. The CDR3 contains 15 residues. From germline, CDR1 is MNHEY and CDR2 SVGEGT.

The chain combines TRBV30 with TRBJ1-5; D may be TRBD1 (6 bases). Per the germline V gene, CDR1 is GTSNPN and CDR2 is SVGIG (reference sequence). The CDR3 covers 15 residues. The V and J ends lost 0 bases and 5 bases respectively, with 14 bases between them. CDR3: CAWSVRAGVDQPQHF. DNA of the CDR3: TGTGCCTGGAGTGTACGGGCAGGGGTGGATCAGCCCCAGCATTTT.

V is TRBV2 and J is TRBJ2-1; 9 positions agree with TRBD2. This CDR3 has 14 residues. The trim removed 5 bases at V and 4 bases at J, leaving 3 bases unmatched. The V gene's germline CDR1 is SNHLY and CDR2 FYNNEI. In nucleotides, the CDR3 is TGTGCCAGCAGTCGGACTAGCGCATACAATGAGCAGTTCTTC. Protein sequence: CASSRTSAYNEQFF.